A selection of T cell receptor beta chains follows, all from one sample in a study of shared clonotypes between healthy human individuals. Some clones are missing from TCRdb's copy, which holds only in-frame ones; the method was immunoSEQ multiplex PCR. The sample includes around 500,000 clones, 78% of them seen just once. What was sequenced was PBMCs. The receptors originated from a woman between 35 and 50 years old in good health. Some clones in this sample may be carry-over from other donors' samples. Each CDR3 is given with its conserved first and last residue. D genes are given only for firm matches. Not all rows give a size; the values are once, few, many and, for expanded clones, a class.

V	J	length	size	D	CDR3	DNA
TRBV27	TRBJ2-7	14	.	TRBD1	CASSWGTGTYEQYF	TGTGCCAGCAGTTGGGGGACAGGCACTTACGAGCAGTACTTC
TRBV25-1	TRBJ1-1	15	.	.	CASSASFWGRTEAFF	TGTGCCAGCAGTGCCTCTTTTTGGGGGCGGACTGAAGCCTTCTTT
TRBV18	TRBJ1-1	14	.	.	CASSPARAGTEAFF	TGTGCCAGCTCACCCGCCAGGGCGGGGACTGAAGCTTTCTTT
TRBV19	TRBJ2-2	15	few	.	CASSPPERHTGELFF	TGTGCCAGTAGTCCCCCCGAGCGGCACACCGGGGAGCTGTTTTTT
TRBV2	TRBJ2-5	15	.	.	CASMTPRAPEETQYF	TGTGCCAGCATGACCCCCCGGGCACCCGAAGAGACCCAGTACTTC
TRBV5-1	TRBJ2-7	14	.	.	CASSLRSGSYEQYF	TGCGCCAGCAGCTTGAGGTCAGGATCCTACGAGCAGTACTTC
TRBV20-1	TRBJ1-1	11	.	.	CSARDPYEAFF	TGCAGTGCTAGAGATCCTTATGAAGCTTTCTTT
TRBV4-3	TRBJ2-1	14	.	.	CASSQVVWDYEQFF	TGCGCCAGCAGCCAAGTAGTATGGGACTATGAGCAGTTCTTC
TRBV6-5	TRBJ2-5	16	.	.	CASSYSTGTAKETQYF	TGTGCCAGCAGTTACTCGACCGGGACGGCGAAAGAGACCCAGTACTTC
TRBV7-2	TRBJ1-5	13	.	TRBD1	CASSPVEGATQHF	TGTGCCAGCAGCCCCGTCGAGGGGGCGACCCAGCATTTT
TRBV6-5	TRBJ2-5	14	.	TRBD2	CASRPGLATQTQYF	TGTGCCAGCAGACCGGGACTAGCGACACAGACCCAGTACTTC
TRBV5-6	TRBJ2-5	14	.	TRBD2	CASQLAGGVETQYF	TGTGCCAGCCAACTAGCGGGAGGGGTAGAGACCCAGTACTTC
TRBV5-1	TRBJ1-1	16	.	.	CASSLNWGAMNTEAFF	TGCGCCAGCAGCTTGAACTGGGGCGCTATGAACACTGAAGCTTTCTTT
TRBV30	TRBJ2-3	12	.	.	CAWGKGGDTQYF	TGTGCCTGGGGAAAGGGGGGAGATACGCAGTATTTT
TRBV19	TRBJ1-1	13	.	.	CASSIGMGVEAFF	TGTGCCAGTAGTATAGGGATGGGCGTGGAAGCTTTCTTT
TRBV7-6	TRBJ2-7	15	few	.	CASSLALGGDYEQYF	TGTGCCAGCAGCTTAGCGCTAGGAGGGGACTACGAGCAGTACTTC
TRBV7-3	TRBJ2-7	15	once	.	CASSLRQSTVGEQYF	TGTGCCAGCAGCTTAAGGCAGTCGACGGTCGGCGAGCAGTACTTC
TRBV7-9	TRBJ2-1	15	.	TRBD2	CASSRGLAGGFEQFF	TGTGCCAGCAGTAGGGGTCTAGCGGGAGGATTTGAGCAGTTCTTC
TRBV7-9	TRBJ1-1	16	many	TRBD1	CASSLGTGVEDTEAFF	TGTGCCAGCAGCTTGGGGACAGGGGTTGAGGACACTGAAGCTTTCTTT
TRBV19	TRBJ2-1	14	.	TRBD1	CASIRRDRGHEQFF	TGTGCCAGTATCCGGAGGGACAGGGGCCATGAGCAGTTCTTC
TRBV5-6	TRBJ1-2	16	.	TRBD1	CASSLAQGTQTYGYTF	TGTGCCAGCAGCTTGGCACAGGGGACTCAAACGTATGGCTACACCTTC
TRBV29-1	TRBJ1-5	14	.	TRBD1	CSVATGDSNQPQHF	TGCAGCGTGGCGACAGGGGATAGCAATCAGCCCCAGCATTTT
TRBV18	TRBJ2-2	13	.	.	CASSTGNTGELFF	TGTGCCAGCTCAACAGGGAACACCGGGGAGCTGTTTTTT
TRBV7-2	TRBJ2-5	17	.	.	CASSLMLLSYNQETQYF	TGTGCCAGCAGCTTAATGCTTTTGTCTTATAACCAAGAGACCCAGTACTTC
TRBV5-1	TRBJ1-3	15	.	.	CASSFSGTFGNTIYF	TGCGCCAGCAGCTTTTCAGGGACTTTTGGAAACACCATATATTTT
TRBV5-1	TRBJ2-3	14	.	.	CASNKPGEGDTQYF	TGCGCCAGCAACAAACCAGGGGAGGGGGATACGCAGTATTTT
TRBV4-1	TRBJ2-3	16	.	TRBD2	CASSLPTSGFWDTQYF	TGCGCCAGCAGCCTCCCGACTAGCGGGTTTTGGGATACGCAGTATTTT
TRBV7-8	TRBJ2-3	14	.	TRBD1	CASSLRGPTDTQYF	TGTGCCAGCAGCTTGAGGGGGCCCACAGATACGCAGTATTTT
TRBV30	TRBJ2-3	18	.	TRBD2	CAWSVSAGGPGSADTQYF	TGTGCCTGGAGTGTCTCAGCGGGAGGGCCGGGGTCCGCAGATACGCAGTATTTT
TRBV19	TRBJ2-7	14	.	.	CASSIDFVVAQQYF	TGTGCCAGTAGTATAGATTTCGTGGTTGCACAGCAGTACTTC
TRBV25-1	TRBJ1-3	14	.	.	CASLQKSSGNTIYF	TGTGCCAGCCTACAGAAGAGCTCTGGAAACACCATATATTTT
TRBV10-2	TRBJ1-4	15	.	TRBD1	CASSDPGQGGEKLFF	TGCGCCAGCAGTGATCCGGGACAGGGGGGTGAAAAACTGTTTTTT
TRBV2	TRBJ2-2	16	.	TRBD1	CASISGTAANTGELFF	TGTGCCAGCATCTCCGGGACAGCCGCGAACACCGGGGAGCTGTTTTTT
TRBV10-3	TRBJ1-4	15	.	.	CAISESAELGEKLFF	TGTGCCATCAGTGAGTCGGCAGAATTAGGCGAAAAACTGTTTTTT
TRBV6-5	TRBJ2-1	14	.	.	CASAQESSYNEQFF	TGTGCCAGCGCACAGGAGAGCTCCTACAATGAGCAGTTCTTC
TRBV15	TRBJ1-4	14	.	TRBD1	CATGQGGSGEKLFF	TGTGCCACCGGACAGGGAGGGAGCGGGGAAAAACTGTTTTTT
TRBV5-1	TRBJ2-5	15	.	.	CASSSGTDRQETQYF	TGCGCCAGCAGCTCGGGGACTGACAGACAAGAGACCCAGTACTTC
TRBV6-4	TRBJ2-1	15	.	.	CASSDSSGSSDEQFF	TGTGCCAGCAGTGACTCGAGTGGTAGTTCGGATGAGCAGTTCTTC
TRBV6-5	TRBJ2-1	16	.	.	CASSSGFRSSYNEQFF	TGTGCCAGCAGTTCCGGGTTCCGCTCCTCCTACAATGAGCAGTTCTTC
TRBV15	TRBJ2-2	15	.	TRBD2	CATSRDRGVTGELFF	TGTGCCACCAGCAGAGATCGGGGGGTGACCGGGGAGCTGTTTTTT
TRBV27	TRBJ2-3	14	.	TRBD2	CASRPQGGTDTQYF	TGTGCCAGCAGGCCCCAGGGAGGGACAGATACGCAGTATTTT
TRBV21-1	TRBJ1-5	14	.	.	CASSKVTGMKPQHF	TGTGCCAGCAGCAAAGTGACGGGAATGAAGCCCCAGCATTTT
TRBV10-1	TRBJ2-7	16	.	TRBD2	CASNLIYTSGSNEQYF	TGCGCCAGCAACCTGATTTACACTAGCGGGAGTAACGAGCAGTACTTC
TRBV28	TRBJ2-4	14	.	.	CASSYHRDGNIQYF	TGTGCCAGCAGTTACCACAGGGACGGAAACATTCAGTACTTC
TRBV30	TRBJ1-1	13	.	.	CAWDTNRDTEAFF	TGTGCCTGGGATACTAACCGGGACACTGAAGCTTTCTTT
TRBV28	TRBJ1-5	15	few	.	CASSLYGISNQPQHF	TGTGCCAGCAGTTTGTATGGGATTAGCAATCAGCCCCAGCATTTT
TRBV10-1	TRBJ2-3	14	.	.	CASSGGPSTDTQYF	TGCGCCAGCAGTGGGGGGCCCAGCACAGATACGCAGTATTTT
TRBV7-9	TRBJ2-2	12	.	.	CASSLGPGELFF	TGTGCCAGCAGCTTAGGACCCGGGGAGCTGTTTTTT
TRBV5-1	TRBJ2-5	14	.	.	CASTTQGRWETQYF	TGCGCCAGCACCACACAGGGAAGATGGGAGACCCAGTACTTC